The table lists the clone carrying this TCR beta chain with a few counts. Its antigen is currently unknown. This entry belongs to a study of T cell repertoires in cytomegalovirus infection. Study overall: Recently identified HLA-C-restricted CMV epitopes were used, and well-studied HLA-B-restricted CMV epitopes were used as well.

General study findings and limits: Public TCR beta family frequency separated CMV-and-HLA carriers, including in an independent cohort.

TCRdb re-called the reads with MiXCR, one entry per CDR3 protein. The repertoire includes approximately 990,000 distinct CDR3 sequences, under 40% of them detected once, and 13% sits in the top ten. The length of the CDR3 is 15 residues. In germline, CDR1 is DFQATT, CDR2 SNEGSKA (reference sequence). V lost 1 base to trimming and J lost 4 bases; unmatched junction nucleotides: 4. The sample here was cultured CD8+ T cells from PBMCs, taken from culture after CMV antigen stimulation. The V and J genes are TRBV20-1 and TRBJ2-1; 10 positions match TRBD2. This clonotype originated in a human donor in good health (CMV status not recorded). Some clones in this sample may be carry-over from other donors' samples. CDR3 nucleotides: TGCAGTGCTAGAGTTACTAGCGGGAAGTACAATGAGCAGTTCTTC. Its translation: CSARVTSGKYNEQFF.